These T cell receptor beta chains were read from a single sample in a study of T cell responses to AZD1222 COVID-19 vaccine. The method was immunoSEQ multiplex PCR; TCRdb's version includes in-frame clones alone and lacks a portion of them. The sample shows about 110,000 clones, around 90% of them seen only once. Sequenced material: peripheral blood, taken on day 0 of AZD1222 vaccination. These receptors were taken from an adult in good health. The CDR3 runs from the conserved cysteine through the conserved F or W. The D gene is left open where the match is weak. Clone size is given for some rows only: seen once, a few or many times, or a class if the clone is expanded.

size: NA
V: TRBV7-2
J: TRBJ2-3
D: NA
DNA: TGTGCCAGCAGCTTGGGGGGCAGCCCGGCGGTGTATTTT
CDR3: CASSLGGSPAVYF

size: NA
V: TRBV28
J: TRBJ1-2
D: NA
DNA: TGTGCCAGCAGTACACAGGGTGCCCGGGGCTACACCTTC
CDR3: CASSTQGARGYTF

size: NA
V: TRBV30
J: TRBJ2-2
D: NA
DNA: TGTGCCTGGAGTGGGGGACCAGTCACCGGGGAGCTGTTTTTT
CDR3: CAWSGGPVTGELFF

size: NA
V: TRBV5-8
J: TRBJ2-7
D: NA
DNA: TGTGCCAGCAGCTTAGGGAACAGCTTGGCCTACGAGCAGTACTTC
CDR3: CASSLGNSLAYEQYF

size: NA
V: TRBV7-9
J: TRBJ2-1
D: NA
DNA: TGTGCCAGCAGCCTCTCCCAGGGCTCCTACAATGAGCAGTTCTTC
CDR3: CASSLSQGSYNEQFF

size: NA
V: TRBV7-8
J: TRBJ2-3
D: TRBD2
DNA: TGTGCCAGCAGCTTGGGACTAGCGGGAGGGGGTCAGGATACGCAGTATTTT
CDR3: CASSLGLAGGGQDTQYF

size: NA
V: TRBV30
J: TRBJ2-3
D: TRBD2
DNA: TGTGCCTGGGGGGAGGGAGATACGCAGTATTTT
CDR3: CAWGEGDTQYF

size: NA
V: TRBV7-9
J: TRBJ2-7
D: NA
DNA: TGTGCCAGCAGCTTAGGCCGGGATACAGGTTCCTACGAGCAGTACTTC
CDR3: CASSLGRDTGSYEQYF

size: NA
V: TRBV4-3
J: TRBJ1-3
D: TRBD1
DNA: TGCGCCAGCAGCCAAGGGGGACAGAACTCTGGAAACACCATATATTTT
CDR3: CASSQGGQNSGNTIYF

size: NA
V: TRBV18
J: TRBJ2-3
D: TRBD1
DNA: TGTGCCAGCTCACCCCCCGGGACAGATAGGGATACGCAGTATTTT
CDR3: CASSPPGTDRDTQYF

size: NA
V: TRBV30
J: TRBJ1-6
D: NA
DNA: TGTGCCTGGAGTGTAAATTCACCCCTCCACTTT
CDR3: CAWSVNSPLHF

size: once
V: TRBV20-1
J: TRBJ1-1
D: NA
DNA: TGCAGTGCTAGAGTTAACACTGAAGCTTTCTTT
CDR3: CSARVNTEAFF

size: NA
V: TRBV9
J: TRBJ1-5
D: NA
DNA: TGTGCCAGCAGCGGGGGCAATCAGCCCCAGCATTTT
CDR3: CASSGGNQPQHF

size: NA
V: TRBV6-6
J: TRBJ2-5
D: TRBD2
DNA: TGTGCCAGCAGTTCGGCCCGGGGGGTCCAAGAGACCCAGTACTTC
CDR3: CASSSARGVQETQYF

size: NA
V: TRBV2
J: TRBJ1-1
D: TRBD1
DNA: TGTGCCAGCAGTGAAGCGGGAGGGACAGGGGTTGCTTTCTTT
CDR3: CASSEAGGTGVAFF

size: NA
V: TRBV15
J: TRBJ2-4
D: NA
DNA: TGTGCCACCAGCAGAGAGGGGGGGGCGGCCAAAAACATTCAGTACTTC
CDR3: CATSREGGAAKNIQYF

size: few
V: TRBV6-6
J: TRBJ2-2
D: NA
DNA: TGTGCCAGCATCTCTGGGGGCACCGGGGAGCTGTTTTTT
CDR3: CASISGGTGELFF

size: NA
V: TRBV7-9
J: TRBJ1-3
D: NA
DNA: TGTGCCAGCAGCTTAGTTTGGGTAGGAATGCACTCTGGAAACACCATATATTTT
CDR3: CASSLVWVGMHSGNTIYF

size: NA
V: TRBV5-1
J: TRBJ2-1
D: TRBD1
DNA: TGCGCCAGCAGCCGGACAGGGTTAAGGGCGGGGAATGAGCAGTTCTTC
CDR3: CASSRTGLRAGNEQFF

size: NA
V: TRBV18
J: TRBJ2-2
D: TRBD2
DNA: TGTGCCAGCTCACCACGGCTAGCGGATAACACCGGGGAGCTGTTTTTT
CDR3: CASSPRLADNTGELFF

size: NA
V: TRBV18
J: TRBJ1-2
D: NA
DNA: TGTGCCAGCTCCTCCACGGGGTCCTTCAATGGCTACACCTTC
CDR3: CASSSTGSFNGYTF

size: NA
V: TRBV14
J: TRBJ2-5
D: NA
DNA: TGTGCCAGCAGCCGGACCTTCCCGAGGGAGTCCCAAGAGACCCAGTACTTC
CDR3: CASSRTFPRESQETQYF

size: NA
V: TRBV6-4
J: TRBJ1-1
D: NA
DNA: TGTGCCAGCAAGGCGTCCAGGAACACTGAAGCTTTCTTT
CDR3: CASKASRNTEAFF

size: few
V: TRBV7-8
J: TRBJ1-1
D: NA
DNA: TGTGCCAGCAGCTTAGTGCGGGGGCGACCCTCGGAAGCTTTCTTT
CDR3: CASSLVRGRPSEAFF

size: once
V: TRBV10-3
J: TRBJ2-3
D: NA
DNA: TGTGCCATCAGCGACAGACGGGTTTCGGATACGCAGTATTTT
CDR3: CAISDRRVSDTQYF

size: NA
V: TRBV19
J: TRBJ1-5
D: TRBD1
DNA: TGTGCCAGTAGTATCGAGACAGGGTACAATCAGCCCCAGCATTTT
CDR3: CASSIETGYNQPQHF

size: NA
V: TRBV2
J: TRBJ2-1
D: TRBD2
DNA: TGTGCCAGCAGCCGCGGACTAGCGGCAAGCTACAATGAGCAGTTCTTC
CDR3: CASSRGLAASYNEQFF

size: NA
V: TRBV6-2/TRBV6-3
J: TRBJ2-7
D: NA
DNA: TGTGCCAGCAGTTACGAGGACAGTATCCTCTACGAGCAGTACTTC
CDR3: CASSYEDSILYEQYF

size: NA
V: TRBV5-1
J: TRBJ1-6
D: NA
DNA: TGCGCCAGCAGCTTGGCGGGGCCCCTTTATTCACCCCTCCACTTT
CDR3: CASSLAGPLYSPLHF

size: NA
V: TRBV6-5
J: TRBJ2-1
D: NA
DNA: TGTGCCAGCAGTTACTCTAGCAATCTCGTTGATGAGCAGTTCTTC
CDR3: CASSYSSNLVDEQFF

size: NA
V: TRBV6-1
J: TRBJ1-1
D: NA
DNA: TGTGCCAGCAGTGAATCGGCCAGGAACACTGAAGCTTTCTTT
CDR3: CASSESARNTEAFF

size: NA
V: TRBV6-1
J: TRBJ1-5
D: TRBD1
DNA: TGTGCCAGCAGTGAAGCTGGGACAGAAATTAGCAATCAGCCCCAGCATTTT
CDR3: CASSEAGTEISNQPQHF

size: few
V: TRBV19
J: TRBJ1-2
D: NA
DNA: TGTGCCAGTAGTATAGAGGAAGCAGGCTTCGACACTTCTAACTATGGCTACACCTTC
CDR3: CASSIEEAGFDTSNYGYTF

size: NA
V: TRBV29-1
J: TRBJ1-1
D: NA
DNA: TGCAGCGTTGAAGAGGGGGGCCGAGGAGCTTTCTTT
CDR3: CSVEEGGRGAFF

size: NA
V: TRBV5-1
J: TRBJ1-4
D: NA
DNA: TGCGCCAGCAGCCCCGACGGGACCGGTGAAAAACTGTTTTTT
CDR3: CASSPDGTGEKLFF

size: many
V: TRBV19
J: TRBJ1-5
D: NA
DNA: TGTGCCAGTAGTATCGGACGGGATCAGCCCCAGCATTTT
CDR3: CASSIGRDQPQHF

size: NA
V: TRBV6-5
J: TRBJ1-2
D: TRBD1
DNA: TGTGCCAGCAGTTACGGCGGGACAGGGGTTAGTTCTGGCTACACCTTC
CDR3: CASSYGGTGVSSGYTF

size: NA
V: TRBV29-1
J: TRBJ1-1
D: NA
DNA: TGCAGCGTAAGGTTTTGGGACACTGAAGCTTTCTTT
CDR3: CSVRFWDTEAFF

size: few
V: TRBV5-1
J: TRBJ1-6
D: NA
DNA: TGCGCCAGCAGCTTACAGAGCTCCTATAATTCACCCCTCCACTTT
CDR3: CASSLQSSYNSPLHF

size: NA
V: TRBV6-5
J: TRBJ2-5
D: NA
DNA: TGTGCCAGCTCCCCCATGGCCCAAGAGACCCAGTACTTC
CDR3: CASSPMAQETQYF

size: NA
V: TRBV11-2
J: TRBJ1-2
D: NA
DNA: TGTGCCAGCAGCCTCGGGGGGCGGCCTAACTATGGCTACACCTTC
CDR3: CASSLGGRPNYGYTF

size: NA
V: TRBV6-1
J: TRBJ2-7
D: NA
DNA: TGTGCCAGCAGTGAAAGGGGGGACAGCTACGAGCAGTACTTC
CDR3: CASSERGDSYEQYF

size: NA
V: TRBV6-1
J: TRBJ2-7
D: NA
DNA: TGTGCCAGCAGTGAAGGGGGGGCCTACGAGCAGTACTTC
CDR3: CASSEGGAYEQYF

size: NA
V: TRBV19
J: TRBJ1-1
D: NA
DNA: TGTGCCAGTAGTATAGTTTCGATAAGGGCTGAAGCTTTCTTT
CDR3: CASSIVSIRAEAFF

size: NA
V: TRBV7-2
J: TRBJ1-2
D: TRBD1
DNA: TGTGCCAGCAGCCCACAGGGACAGGTAGCCAACTATGGCTACACCTTC
CDR3: CASSPQGQVANYGYTF

size: NA
V: TRBV7-2
J: TRBJ1-5
D: NA
DNA: TGTGCCAGCAGCTCTCCGCAGCCGACGGGGCCCCAGCATTTT
CDR3: CASSSPQPTGPQHF

size: NA
V: TRBV7-2
J: TRBJ1-2
D: NA
DNA: TGTGCCAGCAGCTTAAGCAGACAGTATGGCTACACCTTC
CDR3: CASSLSRQYGYTF

size: NA
V: TRBV3-1/TRBV3-2
J: TRBJ1-1
D: NA
DNA: TGTGCCAGCAGCCAAGTTCCCGTGAGCACTGAAGCTTTCTTT
CDR3: CASSQVPVSTEAFF

size: NA
V: TRBV10-3
J: TRBJ1-2
D: TRBD1
DNA: TGTGCCATCAGACCCGGGCAGGGGGCGTCCGGCTACACCTTC
CDR3: CAIRPGQGASGYTF

size: NA
V: TRBV10-1
J: TRBJ1-3
D: NA
DNA: TGCGCCAGCAGTGAATTCTCCGGGGCTGGAAACACCATATATTTT
CDR3: CASSEFSGAGNTIYF